This TCR beta chain comes out of a study of cytomegalovirus exposure and HLA in healthy donors. Trimming took off 0 bases at V and 4 bases at J, with 16 bases between the two ends. CDR3 size: 16 residues. CDR1 and CDR2 from the germline V gene are LGHNA and YSLEER. A multiplex PCR was run with 60 Vbeta primers and 13 Jbeta primers. The protocol was immunoSEQ multiplex PCR, while the TCRdb copy is restricted to in-frame clones and leaves out a portion. The sample has roughly 120,000 clones; 80% are singletons. The sequence came from a man younger than 40 in good health and CMV-seronegative. The specimen sequenced was PBMCs. The chain joins TRBV4-3 to TRBJ2-7, with D perhaps matching TRBD2 (6 bases). For the CDR3, the DNA is TGCGCCAGCAGCCAAGATCTCAGGACTATCATATACGAGCAGTACTTC. It yields the protein CASSQDLRTIIYEQYF.